This T cell receptor beta chain was sequenced for a study of tumor and adjacent non-tumor tissue in lung cancer. The wider study: Histology: 12 adenocarcinoma, a couple of squamous cell carcinoma, 1 small cell lung cancer. Points from the study as a whole: Tumor TCR diversity, when higher, was linked to shorter survival.

The template was RNA from unsorted bulk tissue. The CDR3 has 13 residues. Germline assignment: CDR1 DFQATT and CDR2 SNEGSKA (reference sequence). V was clipped by 8 bases and J by 5 bases, with 16 bases between them. About this clonotype: No antigen is known for it.

The library came from three nested PCR rounds adapted from ARM-PCR protocols. MiXCR was run by TCRdb on the multiplex PCR reads, yielding one entry per CDR3 protein. This sample has 120,000 to 150,000 distinct CDR3 sequences; about 71% occur once, and the top ten carry roughly 18%. This chain connects TRBV20-1 to TRBJ2-1; the D is unclear. This sequence originates from a man between 60 and 70 years old with small cell lung cancer. Sequencing used lung tumor tissue. The CDR3 spells CSTPRATHNEQFF. CDR3 bases: TGCAGTACTCCCCGGGCCACCCACAATGAGCAGTTCTTC.